Sequencing of this T cell receptor beta chain was carried out in a study of regulatory T cells in long-lasting Graves disease. This clonotype was detected ten times or more. Time point defined: newly diagnosed GD, antithyroid drugs for less than 3 months. Extracted PBMC RNA gave rise to the TCR library. Investigators prepared the TCR beta libraries by applying iRepertoire HTBI primers and Arm-PCR of CDR3 regions. In TCRdb, the multiplex PCR reads were re-called with MiXCR into one record per CDR3 protein. The table includes about 210,000 distinct CDR3 sequences, around 19% detected once. The CDR3 length is 15 residues. Germline V CDR1 and CDR2: LNHDA, SQIVND (reference sequence). V lost 6 bases, J lost 0 bases, and 14 bases lay in between. This sample also appeared in a second study, on T cells in Graves' hyperthyroidism and ophthalmopathy.

The sample was peripheral blood mononuclear cells (PBMCs), taken at new diagnosis, from a patient treated with antithyroid drugs. The chain combines TRBV19 with TRBJ1-1; D is unresolved. This TCR was recovered from a woman in her twenties or thirties with Graves disease. CDR3 region: CASSPVRQMNTEAFF. DNA of the CDR3: TGTGCCAGTAGCCCGGTTCGGCAGATGAACACTGAAGCTTTCTTT.